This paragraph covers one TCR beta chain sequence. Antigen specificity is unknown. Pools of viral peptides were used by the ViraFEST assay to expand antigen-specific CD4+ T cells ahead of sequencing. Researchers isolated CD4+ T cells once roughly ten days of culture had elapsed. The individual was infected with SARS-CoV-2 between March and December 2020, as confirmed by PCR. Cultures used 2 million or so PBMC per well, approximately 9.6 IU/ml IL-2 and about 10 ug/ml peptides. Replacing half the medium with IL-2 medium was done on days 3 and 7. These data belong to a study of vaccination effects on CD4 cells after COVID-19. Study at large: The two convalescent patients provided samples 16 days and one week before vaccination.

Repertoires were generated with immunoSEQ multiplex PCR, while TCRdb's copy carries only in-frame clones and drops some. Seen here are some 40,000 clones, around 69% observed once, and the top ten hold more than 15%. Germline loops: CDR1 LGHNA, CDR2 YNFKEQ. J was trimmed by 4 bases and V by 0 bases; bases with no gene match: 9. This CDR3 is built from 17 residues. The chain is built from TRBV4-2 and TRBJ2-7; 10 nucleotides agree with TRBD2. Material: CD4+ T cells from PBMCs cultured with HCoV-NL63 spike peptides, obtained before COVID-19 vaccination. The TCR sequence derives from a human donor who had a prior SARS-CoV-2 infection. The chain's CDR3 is CASSQDSLLAGPYEQYF. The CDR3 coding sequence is TGTGCCAGCAGCCAAGACAGTTTACTAGCGGGGCCATACGAGCAGTACTTC.